Each of the 9 T cell receptor beta chains below was sequenced from the same sample in a study of T cells after yellow fever vaccination. TCRdb passed the 5' RACE reads through MiXCR, listing each CDR3 protein once. The sample holds 200,000 to 300,000 distinct CDR3 sequences, roughly 6.2% seen once. This specimen was CD4+ T cells sorted from PBMCs, taken on the day of the yellow fever booster vaccination. The receptors stem from a man aged 25 to 40 who received the YFV17D yellow fever vaccine.

V usage is TRBV24-1 and J usage is TRBJ2-1; 8 positions match TRBD2. Germline lookup yields CDR1 KGHDR and CDR2 SFDVKD. The CDR3 is 16 residues long. After removal of 5 bases from V and 8 bases from J, the junction contained 13 bases not matched to a gene. The CDR3 sequence: CATSAPSGREVDEQFF. CDR3 DNA sequence: TGTGCCACCAGTGCCCCAAGCGGGAGAGAGGTTGATGAGCAGTTCTTC.

This clonotype was seen at least ten times. The chain uses TRBV12-3 or TRBV12-4 and TRBJ2-3, with TRBD2 matching 7 bases. The J segment lost 5 bases and the V segment lost 8 bases, leaving 4 bases of the junction unmatched. The CDR3 length is 12 residues. CDR3 DNA sequence: TGTGCCAGCGGGAGGGCCGGAGATACGCAGTATTTT. Translation gives CASGRAGDTQYF.

V gene TRBV10-3 combines with J gene TRBJ2-2; D is unclear. With 6 bases removed from V and 1 base from J, the gap between germline ends came to 9 bases. The CDR3 runs 14 residues. Per the germline V gene, CDR1 is ENHRY and CDR2 is SYGVKD. CDR3 residues: CAIRLSGNTGELFF. CDR3 DNA sequence: TGTGCCATCAGGTTATCAGGGAACACCGGGGAGCTGTTTTTT.

This chain connects TRBV5-1 to TRBJ2-3; 7 nucleotides align to TRBD2. This CDR3 is 15 amino acids long. Germline CDR1 is SGHRS and CDR2 is YFSETQ. Germline trimming cut 3 bases from V and 2 bases from J; bases unmatched to any gene: 6. The CDR3 reads CASSSGTTVTDTQYF. The CDR3 nucleotides are TGCGCCAGCAGCTCCGGGACTACTGTCACAGATACGCAGTATTTT.

This clonotype occurred many times. The genes are TRBV24-1 and TRBJ2-3, with no clear D. The CDR3 extends over 14 amino acids. Trimming pared 3 bases from V and 5 bases from J, leaving 11 bases between. Germline V gene sequence: CDR1 KGHDR, CDR2 SFDVKD. The CDR3 loop reads CATSDSLWGDTQYF. CDR3 nucleotide sequence: TGTGCCACCAGTGATAGCCTTTGGGGAGATACGCAGTATTTT.

Points on this clonotype: Given a much more abundant clone one base away, this may be a read error. The chain joins TRBV20-1 to TRBJ1-6; D possibly corresponds to TRBD1 (5 bases). CDR3 size: 14 residues. CDR1 and CDR2 from the germline V gene are DFQATT and SNEGSKA (reference sequence). CDR3 coding DNA: TGCTGTGCTAGAGGGGCGGGAAATAATTCACCCCTCCACTTT. It translates to CCARGAGNNSPLHF.

This rearrangement joins TRBV29-1 to TRBJ2-5; TRBD1 might be the D (7 bases). There are 14 residues in the CDR3. CDR1 and CDR2 from the germline V gene are SQVTM and ANQGSEA. V lost 3 bases and J lost 9, with 20 bases in between. CDR3 protein: CSVDAREAQGAQYF. For the CDR3, the DNA is TGCAGCGTTGACGCTAGGGAGGCCCAGGGGGCCCAGTACTTC. Full variable domain (missing parts from reference TRBV29-1 and TRBJ2-5): SAVISQKPSRDICQRGTSLTIQCQVDSQVTMMFWYRQQPGQSLTLIATANQGSEATYESGFVIDKFPISRPNLTFSTLTVSNMSPEDSSIYLCSVDAREAQGAQYFGPGTRLLVL.

This clonotype was detected ten times or more. The J gene is TRBJ2-2, the V gene TRBV7-8; TRBD2 might be the D (6 bases). This CDR3 contains 16 residues. With 2 bases removed from V and 0 bases from J, the gap between germline ends came to 10 bases. Looked up from germline, CDR1 is SGHVS and CDR2 is FQNEAQ. In nucleotides, the CDR3 is TGTGCCAGCAGCTTATCCGGGAGTACGAACACCGGGGAGCTGTTTTTT. Amino acids: CASSLSGSTNTGELFF.

This clonotype was seen many times. The chain combines TRBV29-1 with TRBJ2-3, with D hard to call. Germline V CDR1 and CDR2: SQVTM, ANQGSEA. This CDR3 comprises 12 residues. Trimming stripped 7 bases from V and 3 bases from J, with 11 bases between. CDR3 nucleotides: TGCAGCGGTTCGTGGTCTACAGATACGCAGTATTTT. Translating it yields CSGSWSTDTQYF.